Below, 19 T cell receptor beta chains from the same sample are listed, as sequenced in a study of early T cells in non-severe SARS-CoV-2 infection (dated by TCRdb to the early 2020s). Preparation of the library involved 5' RACE. The data were produced on a NextSeq 500. Starting from the raw public reads, TCRdb applied fastp trimming at Q25, assembled clones with MiXCR and retained in-frame beta chains. Every CDR3 protein is listed once, alongside the most common genes and DNA of its rows. The sample data list 25,000 to 35,000 distinct CDR3 sequences, and about 4.5% of these were observed just once. Of the sample, approximately 5% is held by the ten largest clones. The specimen comprised whole blood, sampled at baseline. The receptors come from an adult who was a healthcare worker with PCR-confirmed SARS-CoV-2 infection or an uninfected control (not recorded which).

The chain combines TRBV27 with TRBJ2-3, with a tentative D call TRBD2 (7 bases). The CDR3 runs to 17 residues. Germline V lookup: CDR1 MNHEY, CDR2 SMNVEV (reference sequence). Trimming removed 7 bases from V and 1 base from J, with 21 bases in between. The CDR3, as DNA: TGTGCCAGCAAACTACCCGGGGGGACATCCGGCACAGATACGCAGTATTTT. Translating it yields CASKLPGGTSGTDTQYF.

The sample holds a few counts of this clonotype. A read error may account for a junction end that differs from germline. The J gene is TRBJ2-1, the V gene TRBV20-1; D is undetermined. This CDR3 is built from 13 residues. Germline V gene lookup returns CDR1 DFQATT and CDR2 SNEGSKA (reference sequence). CDR3 in amino acids: CSARDQIYTEQFF. CDR3 nucleotides: TGCAGTGCTAGAGATCAAATCTACACTGAGCAGTTCTTC.

At least ten counts were recorded for this clonotype. The V and J genes are TRBV12-3 or TRBV12-4 and TRBJ2-7, with a possible D match to TRBD2 (5 bases). The CDR3 consists of 12 residues. V was cut by 3 bases and J by 3 bases, with 6 bases left in between. In nucleotides, the CDR3 is TGTGCCAGCAGTTTCGGGAACTACGAGCAGTACTTC. Translated, it gives CASSFGNYEQYF.

This clonotype was found many times. V usage is TRBV12-3 or TRBV12-4 and J usage is TRBJ2-1; a weak D match, TRBD1 (6 bases). The V end lost 6 bases, the J end lost 4 bases, and 13 bases lay between the germline ends. The CDR3 totals 14 residues. CDR3 bases: TGTGCCAGCAGATTCGGACAGATGTACAATGAGCAGTTCTTC. Protein: CASRFGQMYNEQFF.

This clonotype was observed many times. The V and J genes are TRBV7-2 and TRBJ2-2, with unresolved D. V lost 3 bases and J lost 1, with 6 bases in between. In germline, CDR1 is SGHTA, CDR2 FQGNSA. The CDR3 sequence is 14 residues long. CDR3 amino acids: CASSFERNTGELFF. The DNA for the CDR3 is TGTGCCAGCAGCTTCGAAAGGAACACCGGGGAGCTGTTTTTT. Supplemented by reference TRBV7-2 and TRBJ2-2, the full variable domain reads GAGVSQSPSNKVTEKGKDVELRCDPISGHTALYWYRQSLGQGLEFLIYFQGNSAPDKSGLPSDRFSAERTGGSVSTLTIQRTQQEDSAVYLCASSFERNTGELFFGEGSRLTVL.

The sample holds a few counts of this clonotype. J is TRBJ2-3 and V is TRBV9; 10 bases agree with TRBD2. The germline gives CDR1 SGDLS, CDR2 YYNGEE. The junction had 6 bases not matched to a gene; V was cut back by 0 bases and J by 2 bases. CDR3 length equals 17 residues. CDR3 DNA sequence: TGTGCCAGCAGCGTAGACCCTAGCGGGGGCCTCACAGATACGCAGTATTTT. Translated: CASSVDPSGGLTDTQYF.

At least ten counts were recorded for this clonotype. The chain has TRBV9 and TRBJ2-7; tentatively, D is TRBD1 or TRBD2 (6 bases each). CDR3 length equals 15 residues. Germline-derived CDR1 and CDR2 are SGDLS and YYNGEE. Deletions cut 0 bases from V and 6 bases from J, with 16 bases between. CDR3 sequence reads: CASSVVEGLGGEQYF. The DNA of the CDR3 is TGTGCCAGCAGCGTAGTGGAGGGCCTAGGGGGCGAGCAGTACTTC. The full variable domain, its missing parts supplied by reference TRBV9 and TRBJ2-7, is DSGVTQTPKHLITATGQRVTLRCSPRSGDLSVYWYQQSLDQGLQFLIQYYNGEERAKGNILERFSAQQFPDLHSELNLSSLELGDSALYFCASSVVEGLGGEQYFGPGTRLTVT.

In its sample, this clonotype ranks as medium-sized. The V and J genes are TRBV10-3 and TRBJ2-1, with 7 bases identical to TRBD2. Per germline, CDR1 ENHRY and CDR2 SYGVKD. Germline trimming cut 0 bases from V and 7 bases from J; bases unmatched to any gene: 9. This CDR3 has 16 residues. The CDR3 here is CAISESVSGVRNEQFF. The CDR3 DNA is TGTGCCATCAGTGAGTCGGTCAGCGGGGTCCGAAATGAGCAGTTCTTC.

The rearrangement uses TRBV5-4 and TRBJ2-7; the match to TRBD1 covers 9 bases. This CDR3 region has 15 residues. Trimming at V came to 4 bases and at J to 4 bases, leaving 9 bases not matched to a gene. Germline CDR1 is SGHNT and CDR2 is YYREEE (reference sequence). The CDR3 DNA follows: TGTGCCAGCAGCCGGGGACAGGGCTCCGGTTACGAGCAGTACTTC. Translating gives CASSRGQGSGYEQYF.

This clonotype occurred many times. The rearrangement links TRBV13 to TRBJ2-7; TRBD2 matches at 10 bases. Trimming at V came to 2 bases and at J to 5 bases, leaving 9 bases not matched to a gene. The length of the CDR3 is 16 residues. CDR1 PRHDT and CDR2 FYEKMQ come from the germline V gene (reference sequence). The chain's CDR3 is CASSLSRTSGINEQYF. The CDR3, as DNA: TGTGCCAGCAGCTTATCTCGTACTAGCGGGATAAACGAGCAGTACTTC. Full variable domain (remainder filled in from reference TRBV13 and TRBJ2-7): AAGVIQSPRHLIKEKRETATLKCYPIPRHDTVYWYQQGPGQDPQFLISFYEKMQSDKGSIPDRFSAQQFSDYHSELNMSSLELGDSALYFCASSLSRTSGINEQYFGPGTRLTVT.

For this clonotype: One end of the junction varies from germline; a read error may be responsible. V and J are TRBV7-6 and TRBJ2-2; D is tentatively TRBD1 or TRBD2 (5 bases each). The CDR3 extends over 17 amino acids. The V gene's germline CDR1 is SGHVS and CDR2 FNYEAQ. Here the CDR3 DNA reads TGTGCCAGCAGCTCCCAGGGTCAGCGGCGACTCACCGGGGACCTGTTTTTT. As protein: CASSSQGQRRLTGDLFF.

This clonotype was seen repeatedly, ten times or more. The chain links TRBV24-1 to TRBJ1-5; possibly TRBD1 for D (6 bases). CDR3 length equals 13 residues. V gave up 3 bases and J gave up 5 bases, with 7 bases separating them. Germline V gene data show CDR1 as KGHDR and CDR2 as SFDVKD. CDR3 amino acids: CATSDPGDQPQHF. The CDR3 DNA reads as TGTGCCACCAGTGATCCAGGGGATCAGCCCCAGCATTTT.

This chain uses TRBV20-1 with TRBJ2-1; possibly TRBD1 for D (5 bases). Between the trimmed V and J ends, which lost 5 bases and 3 bases, there was a span of 11 bases. Germline V CDR1 and CDR2: DFQATT, SNEGSKA (reference sequence). The CDR3 extends over 13 amino acids. Here the CDR3 reads CSAPRTGYNEQFF. Written as DNA, the CDR3 is TGCAGTGCTCCCCGAACAGGCTACAATGAGCAGTTCTTC.

This clonotype was detected many times. The chain joins TRBV4-1 to TRBJ2-7; D is ambiguous. This CDR3 has 12 residues. Germline CDR1 MGHRA, CDR2 YSYEKL. V gave up 1 base and J gave up 12 bases, with 13 bases separating them. CDR3 coding DNA: TGCGCCAGCAGCCAAGCATCGGGCAGGACGTACTTC. It translates to CASSQASGRTYF.

The sample holds many counts of this clonotype. This chain connects TRBV27 to TRBJ2-2; 7 bases match TRBD1. This CDR3 spans 16 amino acids. Germline V lookup: CDR1 MNHEY, CDR2 SMNVEV (reference sequence). Losses at the gene ends were 5 bases for V and 3 bases for J; bases not matched to a gene: 9. The CDR3 here is CASSPTGNGDTGELFF. Here the CDR3 DNA reads TGTGCCAGCAGTCCGACAGGGAATGGCGACACCGGGGAGCTGTTTTTT.

By sample share, this clonotype is medium-sized (0.01 to 0.1%). DNA of the CDR3: TGTGCCAGCAGCTTACCCATACTAGCGGGAGTCAACAATGAGCAGTTCTTC. Protein product: CASSLPILAGVNNEQFF. V usage is TRBV7-8 and J usage is TRBJ2-1; 11 bases line up with TRBD2. Germline CDR1 is SGHVS and CDR2 is FQNEAQ. V was clipped by 2 bases and J by 5 bases; unmatched bases: 8. This CDR3 contains 17 residues. Together with reference TRBV7-8 and TRBJ2-1, the CDR3 gives the full variable domain: GAGVSQSPRYKVAKRGQDVALRCDPISGHVSLFWYQQALGQGPEFLTYFQNEAQLDKSGLPSDRFFAERPEGSVSTLKIQRTQQEDSAVYLCASSLPILAGVNNEQFFGPGTRLTVL.

In this sample, this clonotype turned up many times. This sequence joins TRBV7-9 and TRBJ2-1, with 11 bases lining up with TRBD1. V shed 5 bases, J shed 9 bases, and the junction held 9 bases outside the gene matches. The germline V gene encodes CDR1 SEHNR and CDR2 FQNEAQ (reference sequence). The CDR3 has 15 residues. CDR3 sequence: CASSPGTGGKGEQFF. CDR3 DNA: TGTGCCAGCAGCCCTGGGACAGGGGGTAAGGGTGAGCAGTTCTTC. Drawing the rest from reference TRBV7-9 and TRBJ2-1, the complete variable domain is DTGVSQNPRHKITKRGQNVTFRCDPISEHNRLYWYRQTLGQGPEFLTYFQNEAQLEKSRLLSDRFSAERPKGSFSTLEIQRTEQGDSAMYLCASSPGTGGKGEQFFGPGTRLTVL.

This clonotype was recorded at least ten times. V usage is TRBV21-1 and J usage is TRBJ1-4. TRBV21-1 is a recognized pseudogene. This CDR3 has 15 residues. DNA of the CDR3: TGTGCCAGCAGCAAAGCGGAAGAGACTAATGAAAAACTGTTTTTT. Translation gives CASSKAEETNEKLFF.

This chain connects TRBV5-1 to TRBJ1-1; 7 bases map to TRBD1. The ends lost 4 bases at V and 4 bases at J; junction bases unmatched: 7. Germline V CDR1 and CDR2: SGHRS, YFSETQ. This CDR3 region has 14 residues. CDR3 DNA: TGCGCCAGCAGCCTGTTACAGGGGAGCACTGAAGCTTTCTTT. This codes for CASSLLQGSTEAFF.